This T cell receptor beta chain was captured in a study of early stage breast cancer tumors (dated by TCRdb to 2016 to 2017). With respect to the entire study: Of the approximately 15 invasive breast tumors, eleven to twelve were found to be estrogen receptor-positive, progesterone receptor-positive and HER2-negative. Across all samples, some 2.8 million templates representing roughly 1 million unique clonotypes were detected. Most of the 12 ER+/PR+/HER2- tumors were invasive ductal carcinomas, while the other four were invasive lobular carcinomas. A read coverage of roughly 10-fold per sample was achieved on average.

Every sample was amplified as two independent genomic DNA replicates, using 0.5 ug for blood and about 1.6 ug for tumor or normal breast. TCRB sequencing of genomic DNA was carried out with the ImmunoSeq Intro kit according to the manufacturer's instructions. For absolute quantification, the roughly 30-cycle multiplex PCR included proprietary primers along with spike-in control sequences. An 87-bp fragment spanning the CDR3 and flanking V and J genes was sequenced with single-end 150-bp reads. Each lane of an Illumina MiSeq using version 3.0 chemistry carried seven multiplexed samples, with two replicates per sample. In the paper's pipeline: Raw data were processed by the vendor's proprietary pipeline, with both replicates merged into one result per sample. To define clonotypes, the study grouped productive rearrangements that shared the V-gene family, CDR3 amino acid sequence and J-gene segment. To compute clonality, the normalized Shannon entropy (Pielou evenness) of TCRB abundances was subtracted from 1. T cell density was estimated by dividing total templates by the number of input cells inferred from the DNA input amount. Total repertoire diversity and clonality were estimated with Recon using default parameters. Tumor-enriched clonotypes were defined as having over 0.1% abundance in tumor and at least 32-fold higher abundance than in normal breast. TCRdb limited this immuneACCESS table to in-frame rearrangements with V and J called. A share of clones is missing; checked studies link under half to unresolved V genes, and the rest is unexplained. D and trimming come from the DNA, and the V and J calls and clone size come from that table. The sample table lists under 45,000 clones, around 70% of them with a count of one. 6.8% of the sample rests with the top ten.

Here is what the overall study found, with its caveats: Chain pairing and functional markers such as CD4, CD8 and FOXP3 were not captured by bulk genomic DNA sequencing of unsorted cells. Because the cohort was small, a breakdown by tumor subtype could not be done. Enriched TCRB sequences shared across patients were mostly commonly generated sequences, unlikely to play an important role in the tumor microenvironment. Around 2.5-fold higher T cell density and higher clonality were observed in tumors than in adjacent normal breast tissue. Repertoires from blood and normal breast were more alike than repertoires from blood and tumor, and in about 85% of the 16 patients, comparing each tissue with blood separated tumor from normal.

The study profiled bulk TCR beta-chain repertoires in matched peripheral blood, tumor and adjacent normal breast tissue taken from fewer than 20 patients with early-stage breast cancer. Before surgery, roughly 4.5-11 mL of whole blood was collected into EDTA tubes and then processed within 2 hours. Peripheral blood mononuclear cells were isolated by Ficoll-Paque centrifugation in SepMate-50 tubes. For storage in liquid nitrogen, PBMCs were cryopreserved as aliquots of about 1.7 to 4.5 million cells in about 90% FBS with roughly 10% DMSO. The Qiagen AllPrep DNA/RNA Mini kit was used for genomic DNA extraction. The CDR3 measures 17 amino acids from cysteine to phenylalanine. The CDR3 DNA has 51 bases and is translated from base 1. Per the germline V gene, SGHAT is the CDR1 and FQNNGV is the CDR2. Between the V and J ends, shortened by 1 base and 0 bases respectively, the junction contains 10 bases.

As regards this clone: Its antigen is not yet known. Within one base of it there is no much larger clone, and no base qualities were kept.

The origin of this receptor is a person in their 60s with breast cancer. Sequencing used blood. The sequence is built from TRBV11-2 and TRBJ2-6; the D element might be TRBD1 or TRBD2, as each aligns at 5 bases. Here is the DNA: TGTGCCAGCAGCTTAGGTTGGGACCTCTCTGGGGCCAACGTCCTGACTTTC. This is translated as CASSLGWDLSGANVLTF.